The rows below give T cell receptor beta chains drawn from one sample of a study of shared clonotypes between healthy human individuals. The table came from immunoSEQ multiplex PCR; TCRdb's copy has only in-frame clones and leaves some out. Of some 2,100,000 clones listed, about 92% were seen once; the top ten hold under 2%. Input material: naive CD8+ T cells from PBMCs. The source of these receptors is a man aged 18 to 30 in good health. Some clones in this sample may be carry-over from other donors' samples. The CDR3 runs from the conserved cysteine through the conserved F or W. A D gene is named only where the DNA matches it firmly. Part of the rows lack a size; the others show once, few, many or a class for expanded clones.

D gene	V gene	J gene	clone size	CDR3 DNA	CDR3 protein
TRBD2	TRBV27	TRBJ2-1	-	TGTGCCAGCAGTTTAGGGGTAAGCGGGAGAGATGAGCAGTTCTTC	CASSLGVSGRDEQFF
TRBD2	TRBV7-8	TRBJ2-7	-	TGTGCCAGCAGCTTAAGTACAGGCGGGAGATCCGAGCAGTACTTC	CASSLSTGGRSEQYF
-	TRBV2	TRBJ2-4	-	TGTGCCAGGACTAGTGAAAGCAAAAACATTCAGTACTTC	CARTSESKNIQYF
TRBD1	TRBV2	TRBJ2-7	-	TGTGCCATCCCGGGCCGCAAACCGGGACAGGGTTCCGAGCAGTACTTC	CAIPGRKPGQGSEQYF
TRBD2	TRBV11-3	TRBJ2-1	-	TGTGCCAGCAGCCTTAGCGGGAGGGCCGTAGACAATGAGCAGTTCTTC	CASSLSGRAVDNEQFF
-	TRBV5-1	TRBJ2-7	-	TGCGCCAGCAGCTTGCGGGGCGGGATACGCTACGAGCAGTACTTC	CASSLRGGIRYEQYF
-	TRBV21-1	TRBJ1-3	-	TGTGCCAGCGGTGAACCCGGGGGCTCTGGAAACACCATATATTTT	CASGEPGGSGNTIYF
-	TRBV6-6	TRBJ2-5	-	TGTGCCAGTAGTTACGGGGAGACCCAGTACTTC	CASSYGETQYF
-	TRBV6-6	TRBJ1-2	-	TGTGCCAGCAGTTACACGGAGACAGGTTTAAGTGGCTACACCTTC	CASSYTETGLSGYTF
TRBD2	TRBV5-1	TRBJ2-7	-	TGCGCCAGCAGCTTGGAACGGGGAGGGATTTCCTACGAGCAGTACTTC	CASSLERGGISYEQYF
-	TRBV19	TRBJ2-1	-	TGTGCCAGTAGTATAGATCGGGCGGGGAAAAATGAGCAGTTCTTC	CASSIDRAGKNEQFF
-	TRBV7-9	TRBJ1-1	few	TGTGCCAGCAGCTTTAGCGAGGGGGACACTGAAGCTTTCTTT	CASSFSEGDTEAFF
-	TRBV27	TRBJ2-1	-	TGTGCCAGCAGTTACATATTCACCTACAATGAGCAGTTCTTC	CASSYIFTYNEQFF
-	TRBV6-5	TRBJ1-3	-	TGTGCCTGCCAGCGGTCTCACGGAAACACCATATATTTT	CACQRSHGNTIYF
TRBD2	TRBV15	TRBJ2-3	-	TGTGCCACCAGCAGAGGGCTAGCGGGCCGACCATACACAGATACGCAGTATTTT	CATSRGLAGRPYTDTQYF
TRBD1	TRBV10-3	TRBJ1-4	-	TGTGCCATCAGCGATCCCGGACAGGGGAGGCCTAATGAAAAACTGTTTTTT	CAISDPGQGRPNEKLFF
TRBD1	TRBV4-3	TRBJ2-7	-	TGCGCCAGCAGCCCTGGACAGGGGGGGTACGAGCAGTACTTC	CASSPGQGGYEQYF
-	TRBV4-1	TRBJ1-2	once	TGCGCCAGCAGCCAAGAGTTCCAGTCACCCTATGAAGGCTACACCTTC	CASSQEFQSPYEGYTF
-	TRBV19	TRBJ1-2	-	TGTGCCAGTAGCCCAGACCTCCAAACCGTTTATGGCTACACCTTC	CASSPDLQTVYGYTF
-	TRBV2	TRBJ1-1	-	TGTGCCACCCCGCGGGTCAACACTGAAGCTTTCTTT	CATPRVNTEAFF
-	TRBV30	TRBJ1-1	-	TGTGCCTGGAGTGTACCCGGGGGCGCCACTGAAGCTTTCTTT	CAWSVPGGATEAFF
TRBD2	TRBV9	TRBJ2-1	once	TGTGCCAGCAGCGTAGGCCTAGCGGGACGCGGTAATGAGCAGTTCTTC	CASSVGLAGRGNEQFF
-	TRBV6-1	TRBJ2-7	-	TGTGCCAGCAGTACAAATACCGGCTACGAGCAGTACTTC	CASSTNTGYEQYF
-	TRBV28	TRBJ1-1	-	TGTGCCAGCAGTTTAAATCAGGGAGCCACTGAAGCTTTCTTT	CASSLNQGATEAFF
TRBD1	TRBV9	TRBJ2-1	-	TGTGCCAGCAGCCCGCGGACAGGGTTCGTGGCCTACAATGAGCAGTTCTTC	CASSPRTGFVAYNEQFF
TRBD1	TRBV28	TRBJ2-7	-	TGTGCCAGCAGTTTCCCAACCACGGGACAGGCTACTTACGAGCAGTACTTC	CASSFPTTGQATYEQYF
-	TRBV7-9	TRBJ1-5	-	TGTGCCAGCAGCTTAGCCGCAGGAGAGATTCTCCAGCATTTT	CASSLAAGEILQHF
-	TRBV10-3	TRBJ2-7	-	TGTGCCATCAGTGCCTCGACTGCCCCAGGGCACGAGCAGTACTTC	CAISASTAPGHEQYF
TRBD1	TRBV30	TRBJ2-7	-	TGTGCCTGGAGTGTTGGGACAGGGGCCTACGAGCAGTACTTC	CAWSVGTGAYEQYF
-	TRBV30	TRBJ2-1	-	TGTGCCTGGACAGGGGTTTACAATGAGCAGTTCTTC	CAWTGVYNEQFF
-	TRBV7-8	TRBJ2-2	-	TGTGCCAGCAGCCTAGGACGCACCGGGGAGCTGTTTTTT	CASSLGRTGELFF
-	TRBV2	TRBJ1-5	-	TGTGCCAGCAGTGAAACCCGGTTGTCTAATCAGCCCCAGCATTTT	CASSETRLSNQPQHF
-	TRBV7-8	TRBJ1-1	-	TGTGCCAGCAGCCCCCAGTGGCGGGGGGAAAACACTGAAGCTTTCTTT	CASSPQWRGENTEAFF
TRBD1	TRBV7-2	TRBJ1-4	-	TGTGCCAGCAGCTTAGGAATAGGGGGCACTAATGAAAAACTGTTTTTT	CASSLGIGGTNEKLFF
-	TRBV25-1	TRBJ2-2	-	TGTGCCAGCAGTGAATGGACGGTCGGGGCCGGGGAGCTGTTTTTT	CASSEWTVGAGELFF
TRBD2	TRBV6-1	TRBJ2-5	once	TGTGCCAGCAGTCTTCTAGCGGGAGGGCCCGAGACCCAGTACTTC	CASSLLAGGPETQYF
TRBD2	TRBV7-9	TRBJ2-7	-	TGTGCCAGCAGCTTAGAGTCTCTAGCGGACCACGGGGAGCAGTACTTC	CASSLESLADHGEQYF
-	TRBV7-9	TRBJ2-7	-	TGTGCCAGCAGCTCGATTAGCACGGCCTACGAGCAGTACTTC	CASSSISTAYEQYF
TRBD2	TRBV4-2	TRBJ2-1	-	TGTGCCAGCAGCCAAGAAATAGCGGGAGTGGTTTACAATGAGCAGTTCTTC	CASSQEIAGVVYNEQFF
-	TRBV29-1	TRBJ1-1	-	TGCAGCGTTCACTGGAGCACTGAAGCTTTCTTT	CSVHWSTEAFF
-	TRBV7-8	TRBJ2-7	-	TGTGCCAGCAGCTATCAACCTTTCTCCTACGAGCAGTACTTC	CASSYQPFSYEQYF
TRBD1	TRBV6-1	TRBJ1-4	-	TGTGCCACCCCGGGACAGGGCAAAGAAAAACTGTTTTTT	CATPGQGKEKLFF
TRBD1	TRBV5-1	TRBJ2-5	-	TGCGCCAGCAGCGGGAAAGACAGGGGGCGCTTCGAGACCCAGTACTTC	CASSGKDRGRFETQYF
-	TRBV7-9	TRBJ2-2	-	TGTGCCAGCAGCTTGTCTCGGGGGGAGCTGTTTTTT	CASSLSRGELFF
-	TRBV28	TRBJ1-1	-	TGTGCCAGCAGTTCGGGCGAACTCACTGAAGCTTTCTTT	CASSSGELTEAFF
TRBD1	TRBV4-1	TRBJ2-7	-	TGCGCCAGCAGCCTCAGGGACAGGGGGCAAAACGAGCAGTACTTC	CASSLRDRGQNEQYF
TRBD2	TRBV15	TRBJ2-7	-	TGTGCCACCAGCAGAGGAAGCGGGAGGGACGCCTACGAGCAGTACTTC	CATSRGSGRDAYEQYF
TRBD1	TRBV4-1	TRBJ1-5	once	TGCGCCAGCAGCCAATTGCTACAGGGGAGAGATCAGCCCCAGCATTTT	CASSQLLQGRDQPQHF
-	TRBV27	TRBJ2-1	-	TGTGCCAGCACTTTAAGCCCTAACAATGAGCAGTTCTTC	CASTLSPNNEQFF
TRBD1	TRBV25-1	TRBJ2-7	once	TGTGCCAGCAGAGCCCCCGGGACAGGGATCTACGAGCAGTACTTC	CASRAPGTGIYEQYF
-	TRBV19	TRBJ1-5	-	TGTGCCAGTAGTACCGTGCTGGCAGAGCAGCCCCAGCATTTT	CASSTVLAEQPQHF
-	TRBV5-1	TRBJ2-1	-	TGCGCCAGCCGGACCGGGACCGCCGGCAATGAGCAGTTCTTC	CASRTGTAGNEQFF
-	TRBV19	TRBJ2-2	-	TGTGCCAGTAGTATTTCCTGGGGGCGCGGGGCCGGGGAGCTGTTTTTT	CASSISWGRGAGELFF
-	TRBV6-6	TRBJ1-2	-	TGTGCCAGCAGTTACGAGGGGAACTCTAACTATGGCTACACCTTC	CASSYEGNSNYGYTF
TRBD2	TRBV7-9	TRBJ2-1	-	TGTGCCAGCAGCTTTACTAGCGGGGCTGGCAATGAGCAGTTCTTC	CASSFTSGAGNEQFF
-	TRBV11-2	TRBJ2-7	once	TGTGCCAGCAGCTTAGGGCCAGAAAGTCCCTACGAGCAGTACTTC	CASSLGPESPYEQYF
-	TRBV9	TRBJ2-3	-	TGTGCCAGCAGTACAGGAGTCACAGATACGCAGTATTTT	CASSTGVTDTQYF
TRBD2	TRBV7-9	TRBJ2-1	-	TGTGCCAGCAGCTTCCGGGAAAACGGGAGGAGTCTAGGAGATAATGAGCAGTTCTTC	CASSFRENGRSLGDNEQFF
TRBD1	TRBV28	TRBJ1-2	-	TGTGCCAGCAGACCTAGACAGGGGGCGGGTAACTATGGCTACACCTTC	CASRPRQGAGNYGYTF
-	TRBV5-4	TRBJ2-7	-	TGTGCCAGCAGCGCCGGGGGCTTCTACGAGCAGTACTTC	CASSAGGFYEQYF